The clone carrying this T cell receptor beta chain has only one observation. Its antigen remains unidentified. Sequencing relied on a cDNA template that was reverse transcribed from extracted RNA. TCRdb keeps only in-frame clones here, not all; method: immunoSEQ multiplex PCR. Of 100,000 to 120,000 clones in the sample, approximately 60% were seen once. The record originates from a study of CD8+ T cells in alopecia areata. Study-wide points: The study found TCR sharing across patients less clear than in mice, possibly for HLA reasons.

Looked up from germline, CDR1 is LGHNA and CDR2 is YSLEER. Trimming removed 4 bases from V and 4 bases from J; junction bases left unmatched: 3. This CDR3 contains 14 residues. The sample consisted of CD8+ T cells sorted from blood. The receptor's source is a human donor in good health. This rearrangement joins TRBV4-3 to TRBJ2-7, with 11 positions matching TRBD1. DNA for the CDR3: TGCGCCAGCAGCCTAGGACAGGGGGCTTACGAGCAGTACTTC. It specifies CASSLGQGAYEQYF.